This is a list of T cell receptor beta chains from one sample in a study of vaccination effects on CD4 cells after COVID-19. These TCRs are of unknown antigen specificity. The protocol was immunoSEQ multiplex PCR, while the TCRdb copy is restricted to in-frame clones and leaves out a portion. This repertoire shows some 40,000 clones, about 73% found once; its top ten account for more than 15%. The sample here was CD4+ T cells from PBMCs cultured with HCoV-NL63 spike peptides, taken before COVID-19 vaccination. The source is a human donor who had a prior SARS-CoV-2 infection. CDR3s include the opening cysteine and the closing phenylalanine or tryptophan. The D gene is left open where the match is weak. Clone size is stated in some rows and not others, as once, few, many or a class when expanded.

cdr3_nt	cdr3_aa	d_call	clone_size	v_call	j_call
TGCGCCAGCAGCTTGGTTTCAGGGGGCGAACCCTACGAGCAGTACTTC	CASSLVSGGEPYEQYF	TRBD1	-	TRBV5-1	TRBJ2-7
TGTGCCACCAGTGATTACCCCAAACAGGGTCGGACCGGGGAGCTGTTTTTT	CATSDYPKQGRTGELFF	-	-	TRBV24-1	TRBJ2-2
TGTGCCAGCAGCTTAAGGGCAAGCTCTGGAAACACCATATATTTT	CASSLRASSGNTIYF	-	-	TRBV7-9	TRBJ1-3
TGTGCCAGCAGCCAAAAGGCGACTGAAGCTTTCTTT	CASSQKATEAFF	-	-	TRBV7-2	TRBJ1-1
TGTGCCAGCAGCGTAGGGGGGACAGGGGGAGATGAGCAGTTCTTC	CASSVGGTGGDEQFF	TRBD1	-	TRBV9	TRBJ2-1
TGTGCCAGCAGCTTGGCTGGGTTAAACCAGCCCCAGCATTTT	CASSLAGLNQPQHF	-	-	TRBV5-4	TRBJ1-5
TGTGCCAGCAGCTTGAGGGGAGCTACGAGTGGCTACACCTTC	CASSLRGATSGYTF	-	-	TRBV5-6	TRBJ1-2
TGTGCCAGCAGTTACGGTGTCCCCCCTCGGATCTATGGCTACACCTTC	CASSYGVPPRIYGYTF	-	-	TRBV6-5	TRBJ1-2
TGTGCCAGCAGCCCACTAGGCACAACTAATGAAAAACTGTTTTTT	CASSPLGTTNEKLFF	-	-	TRBV7-2	TRBJ1-4
TGTGCCAGTAGTATCCCCGGTCCTAGGGGACCCGGCGGCAATCAGCCCCAGCATTTT	CASSIPGPRGPGGNQPQHF	-	-	TRBV19	TRBJ1-5
TGTGCCAGCAGCAAGAGGTACAGGGGAGAGACCCAGTACTTC	CASSKRYRGETQYF	TRBD1	-	TRBV7-2	TRBJ2-5
TGTGCCAGCAGCTTGTTGCAAAGAAATTCACCCCTCCACTTT	CASSLLQRNSPLHF	-	-	TRBV5-4	TRBJ1-6
TGTGCCAGCAGCGGGGGAGGGCTGGGGGGAAACACTGAAGCTTTCTTT	CASSGGGLGGNTEAFF	-	-	TRBV9	TRBJ1-1
TGCGCCAGCAGCCCAGGAGGGGGACAGGGGAATCAGCCCCAGCATTTT	CASSPGGGQGNQPQHF	TRBD1	few	TRBV5-1	TRBJ1-5
TGTGCCAGCAGCCGAAAGAGAGATACGCAGTATTTT	CASSRKRDTQYF	-	-	TRBV5-8	TRBJ2-3
TGTGCCAGCTCACCCGCGACAGGGTTTAGGGAAAAACTGTTTTTT	CASSPATGFREKLFF	TRBD1	once	TRBV18	TRBJ1-4
TGTGCCAGCAGCCAAGATTGGGCTAGCGGCACAGATACGCAGTATTTT	CASSQDWASGTDTQYF	-	-	TRBV3-1/TRBV3-2	TRBJ2-3
TGTGCCAGCAGTCCTGACAGGGGCTTATCTTATGGCTACACCTTC	CASSPDRGLSYGYTF	TRBD1	-	TRBV27	TRBJ1-2
TGTGCCAGCAGTCCTGGGGGGACAGGGGGCGTCCCTTACTATGGCTACACCTTC	CASSPGGTGGVPYYGYTF	TRBD1	-	TRBV6-6	TRBJ1-2
TGTGCCAGCAGCCAAGGACTAACAGGGGACTATGGCTACACCTTC	CASSQGLTGDYGYTF	TRBD1	-	TRBV3-1/TRBV3-2	TRBJ1-2
TGTGCCAGCGGGGAACAGGGGGCGCAGCGTTGGTACTTC	CASGEQGAQRWYF	TRBD1	-	TRBV6-5	TRBJ2-7
TGTGCCAGCAGCATCACAGGGAACCACGAGCAGTACTTC	CASSITGNHEQYF	-	-	TRBV7-9	TRBJ2-7
TGTGCCAGCTCACCGACCAGGGGGGGATTGAACACTGAAGCTTTCTTT	CASSPTRGGLNTEAFF	TRBD1	-	TRBV18	TRBJ1-1
TGCAGTGCTAGTAGCGGGAAGGCAGATACGCAGTATTTT	CSASSGKADTQYF	TRBD2	-	TRBV20-1	TRBJ2-3
TGTGCCAGCAGTGAGGTAGGGACAGATACGCAGTATTTT	CASSEVGTDTQYF	-	-	TRBV2	TRBJ2-3
TGCGCCAGCAGCCAAGTCCGACTCCCCTCTGGAAACACCATATATTTT	CASSQVRLPSGNTIYF	-	-	TRBV4-1	TRBJ1-3